This is a list of T cell receptor beta chains from one sample in a study of neoadjuvant anti-PD-1 for oral cavity cancer. The table came from immunoSEQ multiplex PCR; TCRdb's copy has only in-frame clones and leaves some out. The sample has 12,000 to 15,000 clones, 65% seen once. The specimen comprised PBMCs, sampled before nivolumab (anti-PD-1) treatment. The source of these receptors is a person aged 35-79 years with oral cavity squamous cell carcinoma. CDR3s include the opening cysteine and the closing phenylalanine or tryptophan. Fields, in order: D gene, J gene, V gene, clone size, CDR3 DNA, CDR3 protein. The D gene is left open where the match is weak. Part of the rows lack a size; the others show once, few, many or a class for expanded clones.

-,TRBJ1-1,TRBV9,-,TGTGCCAGCAGCGTATCAGGGAGTGTTGGAACTGAAGCTTTCTTT,CASSVSGSVGTEAFF
-,TRBJ1-1,TRBV5-6,few,TGTGCCAGCAACCCAACAGGGAGGAACACTGAAGCTTTCTTT,CASNPTGRNTEAFF
TRBD2,TRBJ2-7,TRBV18,-,TGTGCCAGCTCACCGTGGACTAGCGGGAGGGCCATTGTCTCCTACGAGCAGTACTTC,CASSPWTSGRAIVSYEQYF
-,TRBJ2-7,TRBV25-1,-,TGTGCCAGCAGTGGCGTTTACGAGCAGTACTTC,CASSGVYEQYF
-,TRBJ2-7,TRBV18,-,TGTGCCAGCTCCCCCTCAACTAGCATTGGCGAGCAGTACTTC,CASSPSTSIGEQYF
TRBD1,TRBJ1-3,TRBV10-2,-,TGCGCCAGCAGAATCGGGACAGGTGACTCTGGAAACACCATATATTTT,CASRIGTGDSGNTIYF
TRBD1,TRBJ2-5,TRBV5-1,-,TGCGCCAGCAGGCGGACAGGGCGAGAGACCCAGTACTTC,CASRRTGRETQYF
-,TRBJ1-5,TRBV28,once,TGTGCCAGCCGTTCCTATAGGACACTAAGCAATCAGCCCCAGCATTTT,CASRSYRTLSNQPQHF
-,TRBJ1-4,TRBV5-4,-,TGTGCCAGCAGCTTTTCCGGAACTAATGAAAAACTGTTTTTT,CASSFSGTNEKLFF
-,TRBJ1-5,TRBV27,-,TGTGCCAGCAATCACGGACCTAATCAGCCCCAGCATTTT,CASNHGPNQPQHF
-,TRBJ2-7,TRBV30,-,TGTGCCTGGAGGGGGGGTTACGAGCAGTACTTC,CAWRGGYEQYF
TRBD2,TRBJ2-3,TRBV7-7,-,TGTGCTAGCAGCCCGAGCGGGGCCGGAGATACGCAGTATTTT,CASSPSGAGDTQYF
TRBD1,TRBJ1-6,TRBV9,-,TGTGCCAGCAGCGCGACAGGGGAGACAAATTCACCCCTCCACTTT,CASSATGETNSPLHF
-,TRBJ1-1,TRBV7-9,-,TGTGCCAGCAGCAAACAGACAGTTTTGAACACTGAAGCTTTCTTT,CASSKQTVLNTEAFF
TRBD2,TRBJ2-3,TRBV11-2,-,TGTGCCAGCAGCTCGCCGCGCGGGAGGGCCCCCACAGATACGCAGTATTTT,CASSSPRGRAPTDTQYF
-,TRBJ2-1,TRBV29-1,-,TGCTCCCCAGGCAGCGCCTACAATGAGCAGTTCTTC,CSPGSAYNEQFF
-,TRBJ1-1,TRBV5-1,-,TGCGCCAGCAGCTTGGGGGCAGCCTTGAACACTGAAGCTTTCTTT,CASSLGAALNTEAFF
-,TRBJ1-1,TRBV29-1,-,TGCAGCGTTGATGCGGGGGCAGGAACTGAAGCTTTCTTT,CSVDAGAGTEAFF
-,TRBJ1-1,TRBV5-1,-,TGCGCCAGCAGACCTCAGACAGAGAACACTGAAGCTTTCTTT,CASRPQTENTEAFF
TRBD2,TRBJ2-3,TRBV7-9,-,TGTGCCAGCAGCTTAAGTATTCCAGCGGGGGGGCGGTTCACAGATACGCAGTATTTT,CASSLSIPAGGRFTDTQYF
TRBD1,TRBJ1-5,TRBV28,-,TGTGCCAGCAGTTTCCTGGACAGGGACGGTCAGCCCCAGCATTTT,CASSFLDRDGQPQHF
-,TRBJ2-7,TRBV29-1,-,TGCAGCGCGCAAGCCCTGGGCTCCTACGAGCAGTACTTC,CSAQALGSYEQYF
-,TRBJ1-3,TRBV7-2,-,TGTGCCAGCAGCTTAGATCGCTTGGGATTCTCTGGAAACACCATATATTTT,CASSLDRLGFSGNTIYF